This TCR beta chain was captured by sequencing in a study of metastatic and nonmetastatic thyroid tumors (dated by TCRdb to the early 2020s). For the wider study: For patients with malignant and with benign thyroid disease, the researchers compared repertoires between peripheral blood samples and tumor or nodule tissue samples. The full study reports these points: In both blood and tumor samples, malignant tumors were reported to have significantly higher TCR beta diversity than benign nodules.

For CDR1 and CDR2, the germline V gene (reference sequence) lists DFQATT and SNEGSKA. Ends trimmed: V by 6 bases, J by 2 bases; bases unmatched to a gene: 17. From the cysteine through the phenylalanine, the CDR3 covers 17 amino acids. The DNA shown is the 51-base CDR3, in frame from base 1. The protocol used for the library was PCR. The instrument given in TCRdb is Illumina HiSeq 4000. High-throughput sequencing was used to profile the TCR beta-chain CDR3 region of every patient. For the original study's pipeline: The researchers built a classifier to tell apart papillary thyroid cancer patients with distant metastasis, based on CDR3 differences among clinicopathological groups. The Shannon index was used to measure repertoire diversity, and the Morisita-Horn index was used to measure how similar tumor and blood repertoires were. Using fastp trimming at Q25 and MiXCR clonotype assembly, TCRdb reanalyzed the public sequencing data and kept in-frame beta chains. TCRdb's processing, not the study's, gives the V and J calls here. The sample yields tens of thousands of clones; 20% were counted once. 4% to 5% of the sample goes to the ten largest clones.

None of the patients had been given any treatment before thyroid surgery. Patient clinical samples collected from about 2011 to 2018 were retrospectively analysed using T-cell receptor beta sequencing. This clone showed up many times. The antigen this receptor binds is unknown. No much larger clone is present one base from it, and per-base qualities are unavailable. The sample contains more than one DNA sequence encoding this CDR3. Sequenced: blood. The sequence links TRBV20-1 to TRBJ2-7, with 9 bases aligning to TRBD1. The sequence was obtained from a female donor with papillary thyroid cancer or a benign thyroid nodule (not recorded which). Some clones in this sample may be carry-over from other donors' samples. The nucleotides read TGCAGTGCAACCCTACAGGGGGCACGGGCGGAACCCTACGAGCAGTACTTC. It translates to CSATLQGARAEPYEQYF.